The 29 T cell receptor beta chains given below trace back to one sample, sequenced in a study of control samples from healthy donors and cancer patients (dated by TCRdb to about 2020). Libraries were constructed by the immunoSEQ multiplex PCR assay. The table was pulled from immuneACCESS by TCRdb, which kept in-frame rearrangements only. Such tables lose some clones; where checked, under half of the loss comes from unresolved V genes, and the rest has no known cause. For this sample the table gives roughly 120,000 clones, of which roughly 91% were detected only once. The leading ten clones occupy under 20% of the sample. Sequencing was carried out using blood. Every receptor here comes from a woman aged 45-65 years in good health.

The gene calls are TRBV6-2 or TRBV6-3 and TRBJ2-7, with D possibly being TRBD2 (6 bases). V gave up 0 bases and J gave up 3 bases, with 15 bases separating them. Per germline, CDR1 MNHEY and CDR2 SVGEGT. The CDR3 is made up of 16 amino acids. The chain's CDR3 is CASSYSILTGDYEQYV. The CDR3 DNA follows: TGTGCCAGCAGTTACTCCATCCTGACGGGAGACTACGAGCAGTACGTC.

The V and J genes are TRBV3-1 (or the pseudogene TRBV3-2) and TRBJ2-7; TRBD2 matches 8 bases. This CDR3 contains 14 residues. V shed 5 bases, J shed 2 bases, and the junction held 5 bases outside the gene matches. CDR1 is LGHDT and CDR2 is YNNKEL in the germline V gene (reference sequence). CDR3 residues: CASSTRGGTYEQYF. The DNA for the CDR3 is TGTGCCAGCAGCACTCGGGGGGGGACCTACGAGCAGTACTTC.

This clone has a single count. J is TRBJ1-3 and V is TRBV15; D gene unclear. CDR1 is LNHNV and CDR2 is YYDKDF in the germline V gene (reference sequence). This CDR3 region has 15 residues. V gave up 0 bases and J gave up 4 bases, with 10 bases separating them. The CDR3 nucleotides read TGTGCCACCAGCAGAGAGAGGGTATCAGGAAACACCATATATTTT. It translates to CATSRERVSGNTIYF. Complete variable domain (other parts from reference TRBV15 and TRBJ1-3): DAMVIQNPRYQVTQFGKPVTLSCSQTLNHNVMYWYQQKSSQAPKLLFHYYDKDFNNEADTPDNFQSRRPNTSFCFLDIRSPGLGDTAMYLCATSRERVSGNTIYFGEGSWLTVV.

The chain employs TRBV10-3 and TRBJ1-3, with D tentatively TRBD1 (5 bases). CDR3 length equals 14 residues. The V end was cut by 6 bases, the J end by 1 base, with 10 bases between. Germline V gives CDR1 ENHRY, CDR2 SYGVKD. The DNA of the CDR3 is TGTGCCATCAGACAGGACGGATCTGGAAACACCATATATTTT. Its translation is CAIRQDGSGNTIYF.

CDR3 DNA sequence: TGCAGCGGGGGATGGAAACTTGAGCAGTTCTTC. This encodes CSGGWKLEQFF. The chain carries TRBV29-1 and TRBJ2-1; no definite D call. Trimming removed 7 bases from V and 9 bases from J, with 13 bases in between. There are 11 residues in the CDR3. CDR1 is SQVTM and CDR2 is ANQGSEA in the germline V gene.

This clone appeared a single time. J is TRBJ2-3 and V is TRBV9, with 12 positions matching TRBD2. Losses at the gene ends were 7 bases for V and 3 bases for J; bases not matched to a gene: 15. Per the germline V gene, CDR1 is SGDLS and CDR2 is YYNGEE. The CDR3 has 18 residues. Written as DNA, the CDR3 is TGTGCCAGCTCGGACCCTACTAGCGGGGGGCCGAGAACAGATACGCAGTATTTT. Translation gives CASSDPTSGGPRTDTQYF. Based on the CDR3 plus reference TRBV9 and TRBJ2-3, the full variable domain is DSGVTQTPKHLITATGQRVTLRCSPRSGDLSVYWYQQSLDQGLQFLIQYYNGEERAKGNILERFSAQQFPDLHSELNLSSLELGDSALYFCASSDPTSGGPRTDTQYFGPGTRLTVL.

The chain couples TRBV18 to TRBJ2-5; 7 positions agree with TRBD1. Unmatched junction bases numbered 9, after V lost 3 bases and J lost 5 bases. Germline CDR1 reads KGHSH; CDR2 reads LQKENI. The CDR3 length is 15 residues. The CDR3 bases are TGTGCCAGCTCACCGGGCGAGGGGGCCTTGGAGACCCAGTACTTC. The encoded protein is CASSPGEGALETQYF. The full variable domain, in which reference TRBV18 and TRBJ2-5 provide the parts outside the CDR3, is NAGVMQNPRHLVRRRGQEARLRCSPMKGHSHVYWYRQLPEEGLKFMVYLQKENIIDESGMPKERFSAEFPKEGPSILRIQQVVRGDSAAYFCASSPGEGALETQYFGPGTRLLVL.

The chain is built from TRBV3-1 (or the pseudogene TRBV3-2) and TRBJ2-2; no firm D call. The germline V and J ends were trimmed by 2 bases and 2 bases, with 9 bases remaining between them. This CDR3 spans 15 amino acids. Germline V gene data show CDR1 as LGHDT and CDR2 as YNNKEL (reference sequence). Written as DNA, the CDR3 is TGTGCCAGCAGCCAACTCACTTATAACACCGGGGAGCTGTTTTTT. Amino acid sequence: CASSQLTYNTGELFF.

The chain joins TRBV15 to TRBJ2-7, with 12 bases lining up with TRBD1. Germline V CDR1 and CDR2: LNHNV, YYDKDF (reference sequence). The CDR3 is 15 amino acids. Unmatched junction bases numbered 4, after V lost 3 bases and J lost 4 bases. In DNA form, the CDR3 reads TGTGCCACCAGCAGGGGGACAGGGGGCGGTTACGAGCAGTACTTC. It codes for CATSRGTGGGYEQYF.

V and J are TRBV7-2 and TRBJ2-5, with TRBD2 as a possible D gene (7 bases). The germline V gene has CDR1 SGHTA and CDR2 FQGNSA. V was cut by 6 bases and J by 5 bases, with 19 bases left in between. The CDR3 sequence is 15 residues long. The CDR3: CASRPSGGGGETQYF. CDR3 bases: TGTGCCAGCAGACCATCCGGCGGGGGCGGGGAGACCCAGTACTTC.

This chain links TRBV11-3 with TRBJ1-4; weak D call: TRBD1 (6 bases). CDR1 and CDR2 (germline): SGHNT, YENEEA. V was clipped by 3 bases and J by 8 bases, with 16 bases between them. This CDR3 region has 15 residues. CDR3 region: CASSLGRGQEEKLFF. CDR3 DNA: TGTGCCAGCAGCTTGGGCAGGGGACAAGAAGAAAAACTGTTTTTT.

The chain carries TRBV18 and TRBJ2-6; D uncertain. V was clipped by 6 bases and J by 1 base, with 16 bases between them. The CDR3 length is 17 residues. Germline V gene data show CDR1 as KGHSH and CDR2 as LQKENI. CDR3 DNA: TGTGCCAGCTCCCCTCAAGGCGGAGAATCTGGGGCCAACGTCCTGACTTTC. Residues: CASSPQGGESGANVLTF.

V and J are TRBV2 and TRBJ2-3; D possibly corresponds to TRBD1 (6 bases). Germline V gene sequence: CDR1 SNHLY, CDR2 FYNNEI. The V gene lost 6 bases and the J gene lost 2 bases, with 12 bases spanning the gap. This CDR3 contains 14 residues. CDR3 coding DNA: TGTGCCAGCAGGGACAGCTCTTTCACAGATACGCAGTATTTT. Translated: CASRDSSFTDTQYF.

The chain uses TRBV30 and TRBJ1-5; D call uncertain. V lost 3 bases and J 3 bases, leaving 12 bases between the germline ends. Germline-derived CDR1 and CDR2 are GTSNPN and SVGIG (reference sequence). This CDR3 is built from 14 residues. CDR3 sequence (DNA): TGTGCCTGGAGCGATGGACTGATCAATCAGCCCCAGCATTTT. Translated, it gives CAWSDGLINQPQHF.

This chain joins TRBV5-1 and TRBJ1-2; 8 nucleotides agree with TRBD1. Losses at the gene ends were 6 bases for V and 3 bases for J; bases not matched to a gene: 7. The CDR3 runs to 14 residues. CDR1 and CDR2 from the germline V gene are SGHRS and YFSETQ. The CDR3 sequence: CASNQGAPYYGYTF. The CDR3 nucleotides read TGCGCCAGCAACCAGGGGGCCCCTTACTATGGCTACACCTTC.

This clone came up a few times. The genes are TRBV7-9 and TRBJ2-7, with a tentative D call TRBD1 (6 bases). CDR3 length equals 12 residues. The V gene lost 5 bases and the J gene lost 6 bases, with 11 bases spanning the gap. Germline assignment: CDR1 SEHNR and CDR2 FQNEAQ (reference sequence). The CDR3 reads CASSLTGSEQYV. Here the CDR3 DNA reads TGTGCCAGCAGCCTAACAGGGTCCGAGCAGTACGTC.

The CDR3 sequence: CASSFYGVKDTQYF. CDR3 sequence (DNA): TGCGCCAGCAGCTTCTATGGGGTTAAAGATACGCAGTATTTT. The chain links TRBV5-1 to TRBJ2-3; D unresolved. The CDR3 has 14 residues. Germline-derived CDR1 and CDR2 are SGHRS and YFSETQ. V was shortened by 2 bases and J by 5 bases, with 12 bases between the two germline ends.

This rearrangement joins TRBV19 to TRBJ2-1; no definite D call. CDR3 length: 14 amino acids. The V and J ends lost 5 bases and 3 bases respectively, with 11 bases between them. Germline V gene sequence: CDR1 LNHDA, CDR2 SQIVND (reference sequence). The CDR3 sequence is CASSGEGYYNEQFF. The CDR3 nucleotides are TGTGCCAGTAGTGGGGAAGGGTACTACAATGAGCAGTTCTTC.

This sequence joins TRBV6-6 and TRBJ2-3; possible D gene TRBD1, 5 bases. V was cut by 7 bases and J by 0 bases, with 11 bases left in between. The germline gives CDR1 MNHNY, CDR2 SVGAGI (reference sequence). The CDR3 extends over 14 amino acids. CDR3 amino acids: CASKGRSSTDTQYF. CDR3 DNA sequence: TGTGCCAGCAAGGGGCGGTCTAGCACAGATACGCAGTATTTT.

The V gene is TRBV7-9, the J gene TRBJ1-1; 7 bases line up with TRBD1. This CDR3 is 14 amino acids long. Germline V gene data show CDR1 as SEHNR and CDR2 as FQNEAQ (reference sequence). With 0 bases clipped from V and 8 bases from J, the junction kept 6 bases outside the gene matches. The DNA of the CDR3 is TGTGCCAGCAGCTTAGCGGGGACAGTCGCCGAAGCTTTCTTT. It specifies CASSLAGTVAEAFF.

V gene TRBV5-1 combines with J gene TRBJ2-2; D possibly uses TRBD1 or TRBD2 (5 bases each). The ends were cut back, 9 bases at V and 4 bases at J, with 16 bases in the middle. The CDR3 extends over 14 amino acids. Germline-derived CDR1 and CDR2 are SGHRS and YFSETQ. Here the CDR3 reads CANWPGPRTGELFF. DNA of the CDR3: TGCGCCAACTGGCCGGGACCCCGCACCGGGGAGCTGTTTTTT.

The V and J genes are TRBV7-2 and TRBJ1-2; 9 nucleotides align to TRBD1. The V gene's germline CDR1 is SGHTA and CDR2 FQGNSA. V dropped 4 bases and J dropped 5; count of bases not matched to a gene: 8. The CDR3 covers 15 residues. The CDR3 DNA follows: TGTGCCAGCAGCTCAGACATGACAGGGGGGTATGGCTACACCTTC. Translation gives CASSSDMTGGYGYTF.

The rearrangement uses TRBV12-5 and TRBJ1-1; 7 bases match TRBD1. The V gene's germline CDR1 is LGHNT and CDR2 FRNRAP. The V segment lost 4 bases and the J segment 7 bases; nucleotides outside the gene matches: 6. This CDR3 has 13 amino acids. CDR3 sequence reads: CASGSGGKGEAFF. As DNA, the CDR3 is TGTGCTAGTGGTTCAGGGGGGAAGGGTGAAGCTTTCTTT.

This sequence joins TRBV5-8 and TRBJ1-2, with D possibly being TRBD1 (6 bases). Trimming shortened V by 1 base and J by 2 bases, and 21 bases separated the two germline ends. The CDR3 loop spans 18 amino acids. Germline CDR1 SGHTS, CDR2 YDEGEE. CDR3 sequence: CASSLIGLLRGRNYGYTF. The DNA for the CDR3 is TGTGCCAGCAGCTTGATAGGACTTCTCAGGGGAAGAAACTATGGCTACACCTTC.

The chain has TRBV5-1 and TRBJ2-7; D gene ambiguous. The CDR3 has 14 residues. CDR1 SGHRS and CDR2 YFSETQ come from the germline V gene. V lost 4 bases and J 0 bases, leaving 11 bases between the germline ends. The CDR3 nucleotides are TGCGCCAGCAGCCCCCGACGTCTCTCCTACGAGCAGTACTTC. Its protein is CASSPRRLSYEQYF. The variable domain in full, completed from reference TRBV5-1 and TRBJ2-7, reads KAGVTQTPRYLIKTRGQQVTLSCSPISGHRSVSWYQQTPGQGLQFLFEYFSETQRNKGNFPGRFSGRQFSNSRSEMNVSTLELGDSALYLCASSPRRLSYEQYFGPGTRLTVT.

V is TRBV29-1 and J is TRBJ2-3; TRBD2 agrees at 8 bases. Germline CDR1 is SQVTM and CDR2 is ANQGSEA. J gave up 4 bases and V 0 bases, and 12 bases lay outside the gene matches. This CDR3 region has 17 residues. CDR3 DNA sequence: TGCAGCGTTGAAGATTCCCCAGTCGGGGGGGGCGCAGATACGCAGTATTTT. Its translation is CSVEDSPVGGGADTQYF.

The genes are TRBV10-3 and TRBJ1-1; D gene uncertain. The CDR3 loop spans 17 amino acids. With 0 bases removed from V and 0 bases from J, the gap between germline ends came to 14 bases. Per germline, CDR1 ENHRY and CDR2 SYGVKD. The CDR3 DNA follows: TGTGCCATCAGTGAGTCAAATTCGGGAGTTATGAACACTGAAGCTTTCTTT. This gives the protein CAISESNSGVMNTEAFF.

This chain joins TRBV4-3 and TRBJ1-4; D gene ambiguous. The V end lost 0 bases, the J end lost 6 bases, and 14 bases lay between the germline ends. The CDR3 runs to 16 residues. Germline V gene sequence: CDR1 LGHNA, CDR2 YSLEER. This CDR3 is CASSQDRGGRDEKLFF. DNA of the CDR3: TGCGCCAGCAGCCAAGATCGGGGAGGGAGGGATGAAAAACTGTTTTTT.

The genes are TRBV2 and TRBJ1-5; no reliable D call. The CDR3 spans 12 residues. The V gene lost 2 bases and the J gene lost 4 bases, with 3 bases spanning the gap. Germline V gene lookup returns CDR1 SNHLY and CDR2 FYNNEI. In DNA form, the CDR3 reads TGTGCCAGCAGTGAATCGAATCAGCCCCAGCATTTT. Protein sequence: CASSESNQPQHF.